This T cell receptor (beta chain) was documented in a study of T cells in Graves' hyperthyroidism and ophthalmopathy. RNA transcripts yielded amplified TCR beta CDR3 regions. The HTBI primer set was used in a first-round RT-PCR of the TCR CDR3. Using its own MiXCR run on the multiplex PCR reads, TCRdb lists one record per CDR3 protein. Of around 760,000 distinct CDR3 sequences listed, roughly a third were seen once; the top ten hold roughly 30%. Subjects aged 18 to 65 presented with newly diagnosed hyperthyroidism of less than 2 months' duration. PBMCs were sourced from more than 7.5 ml fresh peripheral blood. V shed 1 base and J shed 8 bases, with 15 bases lying between them. This CDR3 has 14 amino acids. Germline CDR1 and CDR2: SGHNT and YYREEE (reference sequence).

This sequence joins TRBV5-4 and TRBJ1-2, with D perhaps matching TRBD1 (6 bases). Sequencing was carried out using blood. This TCR was recovered from a woman in her thirties or forties with Graves' hyperthyroidism. CDR3 in amino acids: CASSLMGGEEGYTF. The CDR3, as DNA: TGTGCCAGCAGCTTGATGGGGGGCGAAGAAGGCTACACCTTC.